Shown below are 26 T cell receptor beta chains from a single sample sequenced in a study of long-term antiretroviral therapy in people with HIV. Assay version v3.0 of immunoSEQ was used, and it was run at survey level. Some clones are missing from TCRdb's copy, which holds only in-frame ones; the method was immunoSEQ multiplex PCR. The sample comprises tens of thousands of clones, around 92% of which are singletons, and more than 5.5% rests with the top ten. Sequencing used unsorted PBMCs, obtained 4.4 years after starting antiretroviral therapy. These TCRs come from a woman aged 50 to 60 with HIV.

V gene TRBV6-6 combines with J gene TRBJ2-5, with D tentatively TRBD1 (6 bases). There are 13 residues in the CDR3. Germline CDR1 and CDR2: MNHNY and SVGAGI (reference sequence). The V end was cut by 0 bases, the J end by 8 bases, with 10 bases between. CDR3 coding DNA: TGTGCCAGCAGTTACTCGATTGGGGGCACCCAGTACTTC. Its protein product is CASSYSIGGTQYF.

V and J are TRBV2 and TRBJ1-5, with D possibly matching TRBD1 (6 bases). This CDR3 is 15 amino acids long. V was clipped by 10 bases and J by 7 bases, with 23 bases between them. Germline lookup yields CDR1 SNHLY and CDR2 FYNNEI. CDR3 coding DNA: TGTGCCACCAAGGGGGGGGGCAGAGAATGGCAGCCCCAGCATTTT. Translation gives CATKGGGREWQPQHF.

J is TRBJ2-5 and V is TRBV29-1, with 12 bases aligning to TRBD1. V gave up 7 bases and J gave up 3 bases; unmatched junction bases: 3. The CDR3 runs 13 residues. Germline CDR1 and CDR2: SQVTM and ANQGSEA. The CDR3 region has the DNA TGCAGCGCCGGGACAGGGGGCGAAGAGACCCAGTACTTC. This encodes CSAGTGGEETQYF.

V gene TRBV9 combines with J gene TRBJ1-2; 8 nucleotides match TRBD1. The germline V gene has CDR1 SGDLS and CDR2 YYNGEE. Trimming cost V 7 bases and J 8 bases; bases outside gene matches: 4. This CDR3 has 11 amino acids. CDR3 in DNA: TGTGCCAGCCAGACAGGGGCCGGCTACACCTTC. It codes for CASQTGAGYTF.

The V call is TRBV5-4, the J call TRBJ2-5, with 8 bases identical to TRBD1. Germline CDR1 reads SGHNT; CDR2 reads YYREEE (reference sequence). The CDR3 consists of 17 residues. Trimming took 4 bases from V and 5 from J; bases not matched to a gene: 16. DNA for the CDR3: TGTGCCAGCAGCCTTACCTCGGGCAGGGGGCACGGGGAGACCCAGTACTTC. The encoded protein is CASSLTSGRGHGETQYF.

The J gene is TRBJ2-5, the V gene TRBV5-1; D may correspond to TRBD1 or TRBD2 (5 bases each). This CDR3 has 15 residues. CDR1 is SGHRS and CDR2 is YFSETQ in the germline V gene. The V and J ends lost 4 bases and 5 bases respectively, with 18 bases between them. CDR3 sequence: CASSRRVGGAETQYF. The CDR3 DNA reads TGCGCCAGCAGCCGCCGGGTTGGGGGAGCGGAGACCCAGTACTTC.

The chain joins TRBV5-1 to TRBJ2-7; either TRBD1 or TRBD2 may fit D (6 bases each). The V gene's germline CDR1 is SGHRS and CDR2 YFSETQ. The CDR3 runs to 11 residues. Trimming stripped 5 bases from V and 4 bases from J, with 7 bases between. CDR3 bases: TGCGCCAGCAGAGGGGGGTACGAGCAGTACTTC. Encoded protein: CASRGGYEQYF.

The chain links TRBV6-5 to TRBJ1-1; TRBD1 agrees at 10 bases. The germline V gene encodes CDR1 MNHEY and CDR2 SVGAGI. The CDR3 is made up of 16 amino acids. With 4 bases clipped from V and 4 bases from J, the junction kept 9 bases outside the gene matches. This CDR3 is CASSWRQGARGTEAFF. In DNA, the CDR3 is TGTGCCAGCAGTTGGAGACAGGGGGCGCGGGGCACTGAAGCTTTCTTT.

The chain carries TRBV4-1 and TRBJ2-7; 8 nucleotides align to TRBD2. With V trimmed by 4 bases and J by 1 base, 9 bases remained unmatched. CDR1 MGHRA and CDR2 YSYEKL come from the germline V gene. This CDR3 has 16 amino acids. Here the CDR3 DNA reads TGCGCCAGCAGCCCCTTACCGGAGCGGGGGTCCTACGAGCAGTACTTC. Translated: CASSPLPERGSYEQYF.

On this clone itself: The germline gene is not matched at one end of the junction; a read error may be the cause. The V and J genes are TRBV6-6 and TRBJ2-1; D remains unclear. The V gene's germline CDR1 is MNHNY and CDR2 SVGAGI (reference sequence). CDR3 length: 12 amino acids. CDR3 residues: CASSYSHNEQFF. The CDR3 DNA reads as TGTGCCAGCAGTTACTCCCACAATGAGCAGTTCTTC.

The chain uses TRBV5-6 and TRBJ1-5; D might be TRBD1 (5 bases). The CDR3 contains 15 residues. V was shortened by 1 base and J by 9 bases, with 17 bases between the two germline ends. Germline CDR1 SGHDT, CDR2 YYEEEE. This CDR3 is CASSLRQGPPRPQHF. The CDR3 nucleotides read TGTGCCAGCAGCTTGCGGCAGGGCCCCCCCAGGCCCCAGCATTTT.

This chain uses TRBV5-1 with TRBJ2-3, with 14 bases aligning to TRBD2. The CDR3 is made up of 17 amino acids. The V gene's germline CDR1 is SGHRS and CDR2 YFSETQ. V was pared by 3 bases and J by 5 bases, with 8 bases of the junction left unmatched. The CDR3 is CASSSQGLAGALDTQYF. In DNA, the CDR3 is TGCGCCAGCAGCTCGCAGGGACTAGCGGGGGCACTAGATACGCAGTATTTT.

The chain employs TRBV5-4 and TRBJ2-5, with a tentative D call TRBD2 (5 bases). The V and J ends lost 3 bases and 11 bases respectively, with 17 bases between them. The germline CDR1 and CDR2 sequences are SGHNT and YYREEE (reference sequence). CDR3 length: 13 residues. Here the CDR3 DNA reads TGTGCCAGCAGCTACGGTCCCGTTAGGGAGCAGTACTTC. It specifies CASSYGPVREQYF.

The chain is built from TRBV5-6 and TRBJ1-1; no firm D call. Germline V gene lookup returns CDR1 SGHDT and CDR2 YYEEEE. The CDR3 consists of 12 residues. V was shortened by 0 bases and J by 5 bases, with 5 bases between the two germline ends. CDR3 loop: CASSLVRTEAFF. CDR3 bases: TGTGCCAGCAGCTTGGTTAGGACTGAAGCTTTCTTT. Full variable domain (missing parts from reference TRBV5-6 and TRBJ1-1): DAGVTQSPTHLIKTRGQQVTLRCSPKSGHDTVSWYQQALGQGPQFIFQYYEEEERQRGNFPDRFSGHQFPNYSSELNVNALLLGDSALYLCASSLVRTEAFFGQGTRLTVV.

The chain is built from TRBV5-1 and TRBJ1-1; TRBD1 is a possible D gene (6 bases). Germline assignment: CDR1 SGHRS and CDR2 YFSETQ. The CDR3 spans 14 residues. V shed 0 bases and J shed 2 bases, with 8 bases lying between them. The DNA for the CDR3 is TGCGCCAGCAGCTTGGGGACAGATAACACTGAAGCTTTCTTT. Translation gives CASSLGTDNTEAFF.

The chain uses TRBV30 and TRBJ1-1; D is unclear. The CDR3 extends over 14 amino acids. Trimming pared 0 bases from V and 1 base from J, leaving 9 bases between. Germline CDR1 reads GTSNPN; CDR2 reads SVGIG (reference sequence). For the CDR3, the DNA is TGTGCCTGGAGTGTCGGGTCCTCGAACACTGAAGCTTTCTTT. This codes for CAWSVGSSNTEAFF.

The CDR3 DNA is TGTGCCTGGAATACTCAGAAGAATCAGCCCCAGCATTTT. This encodes CAWNTQKNQPQHF. V is TRBV30 and J is TRBJ1-5, with D uncertain. Germline assignment: CDR1 GTSNPN and CDR2 SVGIG (reference sequence). V was pared by 4 bases and J by 4 bases, with 11 bases between. The CDR3 consists of 13 residues.

The chain joins TRBV4-1 to TRBJ2-1, with 9 bases aligning to TRBD1. The CDR3 consists of 16 residues. The trim removed 4 bases at V and 2 bases at J, leaving 6 bases unmatched. From germline, CDR1 is MGHRA and CDR2 YSYEKL. CDR3 sequence reads: CASSRGQGRTYNEQFF. The CDR3 DNA reads as TGCGCCAGCAGCCGAGGACAGGGGAGGACCTACAATGAGCAGTTCTTC.

The genes are TRBV5-1 and TRBJ2-7; D is possibly TRBD1 (5 bases). Deletions cut 0 bases from V and 7 bases from J, with 11 bases between. Germline-derived CDR1 and CDR2 are SGHRS and YFSETQ. CDR3 length: 13 amino acids. CDR3 bases: TGCGCCAGCAGCTTGGTGTCAGGGCGAGAGCAGTACTTC. Translation gives CASSLVSGREQYF. Using reference TRBV5-1 and TRBJ2-7 for the parts outside the CDR3, the full variable domain is KAGVTQTPRYLIKTRGQQVTLSCSPISGHRSVSWYQQTPGQGLQFLFEYFSETQRNKGNFPGRFSGRQFSNSRSEMNVSTLELGDSALYLCASSLVSGREQYFGPGTRLTVT.

This clone has just one count. The V and J genes are TRBV15 and TRBJ2-3, with D possibly being TRBD2 (5 bases). CDR3 length: 15 amino acids. V lost 0 bases and J lost 5, with 12 bases in between. Germline CDR1 is LNHNV and CDR2 is YYDKDF (reference sequence). For the CDR3, the DNA is TGTGCCACCAGCAGAGATGTACGGGGTGTAGATACGCAGTATTTT. Its protein product is CATSRDVRGVDTQYF. Based on the CDR3 plus reference TRBV15 and TRBJ2-3, the full variable domain is DAMVIQNPRYQVTQFGKPVTLSCSQTLNHNVMYWYQQKSSQAPKLLFHYYDKDFNNEADTPDNFQSRRPNTSFCFLDIRSPGLGDTAMYLCATSRDVRGVDTQYFGPGTRLTVL.

The chain recombines TRBV18 with TRBJ2-7, with TRBD2 identical over 14 bases. Germline CDR1 KGHSH, CDR2 LQKENI. This CDR3 contains 18 residues. The trim removed 4 bases at V and 0 bases at J, leaving 8 bases unmatched. CDR3 residues: CASSQTGLAGASSYEQYF. The CDR3 DNA reads TGTGCCAGCTCACAAACGGGACTAGCGGGGGCGAGCTCCTACGAGCAGTACTTC.

This clone has just one count. The chain carries TRBV19 and TRBJ1-5; 8 nucleotides align to TRBD1. Germline CDR1 is LNHDA and CDR2 is SQIVND (reference sequence). The CDR3 has 13 amino acids. V lost 3 bases to trimming and J lost 10 bases; unmatched junction nucleotides: 5. The CDR3, as DNA: TGTGCCAGTAGTATTCCCGGGACAGGCCCCCAGCATTTT. As protein: CASSIPGTGPQHF.

The chain has TRBV6-5 and TRBJ1-2; TRBD1 matches 9 bases. The CDR3 loop spans 13 amino acids. The germline CDR1 and CDR2 sequences are MNHEY and SVGAGI. V lost 2 bases, J lost 10 bases, and 5 bases stayed unmatched. CDR3 amino acids: CASSYGQGLTYTF. The CDR3 bases are TGTGCCAGCAGTTACGGACAGGGGCTAACCTACACCTTC.

In this sample, this clone is medium-sized. The V call is TRBV7-9, the J call TRBJ2-7; tentatively, D is TRBD1 (6 bases). CDR1 is SEHNR, CDR2 FQNEAQ, per germline (reference sequence). Deletions cut 6 bases from V and 2 bases from J, with 14 bases between. The CDR3 sequence is 14 residues long. CDR3 residues: CASRTGQFPYEQYF. The CDR3 DNA reads TGTGCCAGCAGGACAGGACAGTTCCCCTACGAGCAGTACTTC.

This chain connects TRBV4-3 to TRBJ1-6, with D maybe TRBD1 (6 bases). This CDR3 contains 16 residues. Between the trimmed V and J ends, which lost 0 bases and 9 bases, there was a span of 15 bases. Per the germline V gene, CDR1 is LGHNA and CDR2 is YSLEER. As DNA, the CDR3 is TGCGCCAGCAGCCAAGATCTCACAGGGCTCGGTTCACCCCTCCACTTT. This encodes CASSQDLTGLGSPLHF.

The chain employs TRBV7-2 and TRBJ2-2; 8 bases are shared with TRBD2. After removal of 1 base from V and 6 bases from J, the junction contained 4 bases not matched to a gene. The germline gives CDR1 SGHTA, CDR2 FQGNSA. The CDR3 extends over 15 amino acids. The CDR3 coding sequence is TGTGCCAGCAGCTTAGAGGGCGGGGGGCCCGGGGAGCTGTTTTTT. This gives the protein CASSLEGGGPGELFF.